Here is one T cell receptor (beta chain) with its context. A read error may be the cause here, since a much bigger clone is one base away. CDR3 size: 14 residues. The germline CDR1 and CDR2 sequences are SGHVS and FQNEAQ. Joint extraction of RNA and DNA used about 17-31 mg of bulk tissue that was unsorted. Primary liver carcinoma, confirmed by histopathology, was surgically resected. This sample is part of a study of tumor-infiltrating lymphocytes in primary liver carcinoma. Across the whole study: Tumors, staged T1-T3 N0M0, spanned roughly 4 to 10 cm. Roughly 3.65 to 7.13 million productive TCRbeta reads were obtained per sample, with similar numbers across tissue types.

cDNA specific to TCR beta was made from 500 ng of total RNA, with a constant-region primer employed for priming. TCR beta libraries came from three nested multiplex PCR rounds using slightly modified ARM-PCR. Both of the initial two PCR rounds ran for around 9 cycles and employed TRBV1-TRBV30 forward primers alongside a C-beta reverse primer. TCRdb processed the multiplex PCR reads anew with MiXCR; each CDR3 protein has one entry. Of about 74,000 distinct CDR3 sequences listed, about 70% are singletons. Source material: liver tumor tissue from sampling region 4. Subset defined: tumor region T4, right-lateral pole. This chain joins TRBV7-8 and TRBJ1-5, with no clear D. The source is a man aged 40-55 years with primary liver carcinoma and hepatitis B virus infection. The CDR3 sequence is CASSLGAYNRPQHF. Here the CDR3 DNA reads TGTGCCAGCAGCTTAGGCGCTTATAATCGGCCCCAGCATTTT.